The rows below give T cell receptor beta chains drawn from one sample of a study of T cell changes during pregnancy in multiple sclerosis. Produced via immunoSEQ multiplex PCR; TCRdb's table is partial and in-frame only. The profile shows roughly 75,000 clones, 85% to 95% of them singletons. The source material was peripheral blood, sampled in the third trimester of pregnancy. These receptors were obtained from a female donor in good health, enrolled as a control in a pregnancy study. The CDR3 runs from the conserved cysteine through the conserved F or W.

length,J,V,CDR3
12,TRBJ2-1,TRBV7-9,CASSGTRDEQFF
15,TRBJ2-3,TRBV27,CASSFQTSGTDTQYF
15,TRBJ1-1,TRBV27,CASSRGTVRSTEAFF
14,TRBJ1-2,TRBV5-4,CASRPGQGAYGYTF
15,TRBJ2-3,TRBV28,CASSPQSGGTDTQYF
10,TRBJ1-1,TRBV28,CATRGTEAFF
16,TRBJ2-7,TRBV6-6,CASSSRLAGGSYEQYF
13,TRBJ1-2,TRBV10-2,CASSESHTYGYTF
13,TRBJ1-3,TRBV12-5,CASATGVGNTIYF
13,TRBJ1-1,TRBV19,CASSGQINTEAFF
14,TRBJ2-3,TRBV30,CAWTDRGPPDTQYF
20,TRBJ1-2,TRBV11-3,CASSFKRLGQGKSPNYGYTF
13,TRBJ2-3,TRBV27,CASSRKNTDTQYF
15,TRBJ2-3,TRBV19,CASSIFSSSTDTQYF
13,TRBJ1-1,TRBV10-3,CAITGGWTTEAFF
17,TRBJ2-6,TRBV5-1,CASSLAEAPAGANVLTF
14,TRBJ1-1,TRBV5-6,CASGPREGITEAFF
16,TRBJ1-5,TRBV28,CASSYGGGGANQPQHF
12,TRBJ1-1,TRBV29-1,CSVQTDNTEAFF
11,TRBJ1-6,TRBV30,CAWDRGPPLHF
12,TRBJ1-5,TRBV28,CASSVQGQPQHF
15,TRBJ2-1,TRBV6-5,CASSYGDSLGNEQFF
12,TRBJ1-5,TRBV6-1,CAIRQGREPQHF
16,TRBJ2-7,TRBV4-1,CASSPYGLAESREQYF
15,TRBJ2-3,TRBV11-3,CASSPTGRRVDTQYF
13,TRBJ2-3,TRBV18,CASSPTGGDTQYF
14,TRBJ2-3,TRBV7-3,CASSTSGGTDTQYF
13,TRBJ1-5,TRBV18,CASSQGQDQPQHF
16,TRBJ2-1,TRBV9,CASSVVGGRGGDEQFF
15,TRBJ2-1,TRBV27,CASSVRGQGDNEQFF
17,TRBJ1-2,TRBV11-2,CASSLGFRTGGVNGYTF
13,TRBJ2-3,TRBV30,CAWNTQGTDTQYF
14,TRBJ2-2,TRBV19,CASSGQGAGGELFF